The 18 T cell receptor beta chains reported below all come from one sample, sequenced in a study of CD8 T cells in ankylosing spondylitis. General study points: What appeared characteristic of ankylosing spondylitis blood was a TCR beta motif of eight highly homologous variants.

No antigen has been identified for these receptors. TCRdb called the 5' RACE reads again in MiXCR, with one record for every CDR3 protein. Among about 330,000 distinct CDR3 sequences listed, roughly 8% were seen once. The sequenced sample consisted of blood, either unsorted or a sorted T cell fraction (not recorded which). These receptors were collected from a male donor with ankylosing spondylitis.

This sequence joins TRBV25-1 and TRBJ2-1; the match to TRBD2 covers 11 bases. Germline CDR1 reads MGHDK; CDR2 reads SYGVNS. This CDR3 has 17 amino acids. The ends lost 2 bases at V and 15 bases at J; junction bases unmatched: 18. CDR3 sequence: CASSEPGQKGRTSGLFF. Here the CDR3 DNA reads TGTGCCAGCAGTGAACCGGGACAGAAAGGTCGGACTAGCGGGTTGTTCTTC. The variable domain in full, completed from reference TRBV25-1 and TRBJ2-1, reads EADIYQTPRYLVIGTGKKITLECSQTMGHDKMYWYQQDPGMELHLIHYSYGVNSTEKGDLSSESTVSRIRTEHFPLTLESARPSHTSQYLCASSEPGQKGRTSGLFFGPGTRLTVL.

V usage is TRBV12-3 or TRBV12-4 and J usage is TRBJ2-7; weak D call: TRBD1 (5 bases). V was shortened by 5 bases and J by 2 bases, with 10 bases between the two germline ends. The CDR3 loop spans 13 amino acids. The CDR3 sequence is CASSHTGTYEQYF. CDR3 sequence (DNA): TGTGCCAGCAGTCACACAGGTACCTACGAGCAGTACTTC.

This clonotype came up many times. The gene calls are TRBV7-9 and TRBJ2-1; 9 bases fit TRBD1. J gave up 5 bases and V 0 bases, and 2 bases lay outside the gene matches. Germline V CDR1 and CDR2: SEHNR, FQNEAQ (reference sequence). The length of the CDR3 is 15 residues. In DNA form, the CDR3 reads TGTGCCAGCAGCTTAGCCCGGACAGGGGACAATGAGCAGTTCTTC. The encoded protein is CASSLARTGDNEQFF.

A few counts support this clonotype. The chain's CDR3 is CASSFPGVETQYF. CDR3 nucleotides: TGTGCCAGCAGTTTCCCCGGGGTGGAGACCCAGTACTTC. The J gene is TRBJ2-5, the V gene TRBV28, with D maybe TRBD2 (5 bases). In germline, CDR1 is MDHEN, CDR2 SYDVKM. V lost 3 bases and J lost 5, with 10 bases in between. The CDR3 length is 13 residues.

This clonotype was observed at least ten times. The chain recombines TRBV28 with TRBJ2-1; 9 positions agree with TRBD2. The germline V gene has CDR1 MDHEN and CDR2 SYDVKM. Germline trimming cut 4 bases from V and 10 bases from J; bases unmatched to any gene: 11. CDR3 length: 15 residues. This chain's CDR3 is CASSSMREGVGEQFF. The CDR3 nucleotides read TGTGCCAGCAGTTCGATGCGGGAGGGAGTAGGCGAGCAGTTCTTC.

The chain carries TRBV7-8 and TRBJ2-3; D gene uncertain. There are 16 residues in the CDR3. Trimming removed 4 bases at V and 6 bases at J, with 20 bases between. Germline V gene sequence: CDR1 SGHVS, CDR2 FQNEAQ. CDR3 bases: TGTGCCAGCAGCTACCTCGCCGCCCTGGAATCTGATACGCAGTATTTT. It yields the protein CASSYLAALESDTQYF.

The chain couples TRBV4-2 to TRBJ2-3; possible D gene TRBD2, 5 bases. This CDR3 has 16 residues. Germline loops: CDR1 LGHNA, CDR2 YNFKEQ. V lost 0 bases, J lost 2 bases, and 12 bases lay in between. CDR3 sequence reads: CASSQERATPTDTQYF. DNA of the CDR3: TGTGCCAGCAGCCAAGAGCGGGCTACTCCCACAGATACGCAGTATTTT.

This clonotype has just a few counts. The V call is TRBV7-3, the J call TRBJ2-1, with D hard to call. There are 13 residues in the CDR3. CDR1 is SGHTA and CDR2 is FQGTGA in the germline V gene. V was trimmed by 1 base and J by 5 bases, leaving 6 bases between them. The CDR3 here is CASSLKGDNEQFF. The CDR3 bases are TGTGCCAGCAGCTTAAAAGGCGACAATGAGCAGTTCTTC. Full variable domain (missing parts from reference TRBV7-3 and TRBJ2-1): GAGVSQTPSNKVTEKGKYVELRCDPISGHTALYWYRQSLGQGPEFLIYFQGTGAADDSGLPNDRFFAVRPEGSVSTLKIQRTERGDSAVYLCASSLKGDNEQFFGPGTRLTVL.

This clonotype was seen at least ten times. V usage is TRBV12-3 or TRBV12-4 and J usage is TRBJ2-1, with TRBD2 as a possible D gene (6 bases). The CDR3 has 14 residues. The V and J ends lost 4 bases and 3 bases respectively, with 10 bases between them. The CDR3 loop is CASSWTTIYNEQFF. The CDR3 DNA reads TGTGCCAGCAGTTGGACTACTATCTACAATGAGCAGTTCTTC.

This clonotype occurred many times. The chain carries TRBV5-1 and TRBJ1-6; D gene ambiguous. V lost 1 base and J 9 bases, leaving 14 bases between the germline ends. CDR1 and CDR2 from the germline V gene are SGHRS and YFSETQ. This CDR3 has 15 amino acids. Written as DNA, the CDR3 is TGCGCCAGCAGCTTGACTTGGGCAGCTGCTTCACCCCTCCACTTT. This sequence encodes CASSLTWAAASPLHF.

V gene TRBV30 combines with J gene TRBJ2-7, with TRBD1 matching 12 bases. The V and J ends lost 1 base and 3 bases, in that order; junction bases with no gene match: 4. Per the germline V gene, CDR1 is GTSNPN and CDR2 is SVGIG (reference sequence). There are 15 residues in the CDR3. CDR3 sequence (DNA): TGTGCCTGGAGTGCCGGGACAGGGGGCGTCTACGAGCAGTACTTC. As protein: CAWSAGTGGVYEQYF.

This clonotype was recorded many times. The V call is TRBV7-3, the J call TRBJ2-3; D perhaps matches TRBD2 (6 bases). V gave up 2 bases and J gave up 1 base, with 10 bases separating them. The CDR3 runs to 15 residues. Germline V CDR1 and CDR2: SGHTA, FQGTGA. Here the CDR3 DNA reads TGTGCCAGCAGCTTACAGGGACTGGGCACAGATACGCAGTATTTT. This translates into CASSLQGLGTDTQYF. Full variable domain (rest looked up from reference TRBV7-3 and TRBJ2-3): GAGVSQTPSNKVTEKGKYVELRCDPISGHTALYWYRQSLGQGPEFLIYFQGTGAADDSGLPNDRFFAVRPEGSVSTLKIQRTERGDSAVYLCASSLQGLGTDTQYFGPGTRLTVL.

The chain couples TRBV29-1 to TRBJ1-3; TRBD1 is a possible D gene (6 bases). Germline V CDR1 and CDR2: SQVTM, ANQGSEA. The CDR3 runs 14 residues. The V and J ends lost 4 bases and 3 bases respectively, with 13 bases between them. DNA of the CDR3: TGCAGCGTTGGTTCCAGGGGAGGTGGAAACACCATATATTTT. It codes for CSVGSRGGGNTIYF.

This chain connects TRBV15 to TRBJ1-2; TRBD1 aligns across 10 bases. The CDR3 runs to 14 residues. Germline V lookup: CDR1 LNHNV, CDR2 YYDKDF (reference sequence). After removal of 5 bases from V and 6 bases from J, the junction contained 6 bases not matched to a gene. The DNA of the CDR3 is TGTGCCACCAGCCGGGACAGGGGTACGAATGGCTACACCTTC. Its translation is CATSRDRGTNGYTF.

This clonotype has at least ten counts. V is TRBV19 and J is TRBJ2-3; D is tentatively TRBD1 or TRBD2 (5 bases each). This CDR3 comprises 14 residues. V dropped 5 bases and J dropped 5 bases, with 14 bases sitting between them. Germline V gives CDR1 LNHDA, CDR2 SQIVND (reference sequence). CDR3 coding DNA: TGTGCCAGTAGTCCCGGGGACGTCGGAGATACGCAGTATTTT. Its protein product is CASSPGDVGDTQYF.

This sequence joins TRBV7-2 and TRBJ1-5, with D perhaps matching TRBD1 (5 bases). Trimming took 2 bases from V and 2 from J, leaving 10 bases between them. Germline V lookup: CDR1 SGHTA, CDR2 FQGNSA. The CDR3 is made up of 15 amino acids. CDR3 in amino acids: CASSLSSGRNQPQHF. The CDR3 DNA reads TGTGCCAGCAGCTTATCTTCAGGGCGCAATCAGCCCCAGCATTTT.

This sequence joins TRBV7-7 and TRBJ2-3, with D unclear. V was shortened by 2 bases and J by 6 bases, with 9 bases between the two germline ends. The CDR3 runs to 13 residues. Germline V CDR1 and CDR2: SSHAT, FNYEAQ (reference sequence). Written as DNA, the CDR3 is TGTGCCAGCAGCTTAACCCACGGGGATACGCAGTATTTT. It specifies CASSLTHGDTQYF.

This chain joins TRBV30 and TRBJ2-4; 7 nucleotides align to TRBD1. Germline CDR1 reads GTSNPN; CDR2 reads SVGIG (reference sequence). The CDR3 is made up of 15 amino acids. V lost 2 bases to trimming and J lost 2 bases; unmatched junction nucleotides: 6. The DNA for the CDR3 is TGTGCCTGGAGTCGCTCGACAGGGACCAAAAACATTCAGTACTTC. This translates into CAWSRSTGTKNIQYF.